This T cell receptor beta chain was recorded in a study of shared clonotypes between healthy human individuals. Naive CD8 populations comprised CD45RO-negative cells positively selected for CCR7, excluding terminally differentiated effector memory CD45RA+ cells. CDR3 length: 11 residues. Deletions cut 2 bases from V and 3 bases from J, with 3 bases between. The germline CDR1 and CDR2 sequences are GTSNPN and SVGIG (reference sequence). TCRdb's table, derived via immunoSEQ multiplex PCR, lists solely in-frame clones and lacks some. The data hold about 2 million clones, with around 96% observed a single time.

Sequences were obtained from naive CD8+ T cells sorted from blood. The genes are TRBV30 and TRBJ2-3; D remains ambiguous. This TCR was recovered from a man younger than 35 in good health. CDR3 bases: TGTGCCTGGAGTCGAACAGATACGCAGTATTTT. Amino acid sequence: CAWSRTDTQYF. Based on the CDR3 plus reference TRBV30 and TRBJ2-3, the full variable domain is SQTIHQWPATLVQPVGSPLSLECTVEGTSNPNLYWYRQAAGRGLQLLFYSVGIGQISSEVPQNLSASRPQDRQFILSSKKLLLSDSGFYLCAWSRTDTQYFGPGTRLTVL.